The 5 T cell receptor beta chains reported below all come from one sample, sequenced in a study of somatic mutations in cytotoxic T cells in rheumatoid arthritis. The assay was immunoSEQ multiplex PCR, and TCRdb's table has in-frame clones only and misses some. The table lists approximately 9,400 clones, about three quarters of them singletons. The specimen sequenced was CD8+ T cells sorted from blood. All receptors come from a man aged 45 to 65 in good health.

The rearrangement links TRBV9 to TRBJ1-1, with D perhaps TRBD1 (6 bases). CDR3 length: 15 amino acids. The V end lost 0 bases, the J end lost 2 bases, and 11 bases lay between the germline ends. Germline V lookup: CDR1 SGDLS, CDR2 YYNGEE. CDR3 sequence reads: CASSVGGRGNTEAFF. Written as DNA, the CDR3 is TGTGCCAGCAGCGTAGGCGGCAGGGGAAACACTGAAGCTTTCTTT. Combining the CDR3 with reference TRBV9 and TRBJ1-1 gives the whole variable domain DSGVTQTPKHLITATGQRVTLRCSPRSGDLSVYWYQQSLDQGLQFLIQYYNGEERAKGNILERFSAQQFPDLHSELNLSSLELGDSALYFCASSVGGRGNTEAFFGQGTRLTVV.

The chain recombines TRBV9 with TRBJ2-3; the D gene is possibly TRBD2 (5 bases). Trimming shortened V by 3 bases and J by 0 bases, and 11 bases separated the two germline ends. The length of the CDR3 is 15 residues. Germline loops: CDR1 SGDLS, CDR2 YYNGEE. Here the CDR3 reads CASSGERGSTDTQYF. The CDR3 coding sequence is TGTGCCAGCAGCGGGGAACGGGGTAGCACAGATACGCAGTATTTT.

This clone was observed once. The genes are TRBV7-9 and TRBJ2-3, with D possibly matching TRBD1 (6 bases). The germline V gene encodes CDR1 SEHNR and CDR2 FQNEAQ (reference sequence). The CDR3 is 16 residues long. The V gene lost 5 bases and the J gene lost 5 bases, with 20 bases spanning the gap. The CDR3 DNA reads TGTGCCAGCAGCCCCGGGTCGGGACACTGGGAAGATACGCAGTATTTT. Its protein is CASSPGSGHWEDTQYF.

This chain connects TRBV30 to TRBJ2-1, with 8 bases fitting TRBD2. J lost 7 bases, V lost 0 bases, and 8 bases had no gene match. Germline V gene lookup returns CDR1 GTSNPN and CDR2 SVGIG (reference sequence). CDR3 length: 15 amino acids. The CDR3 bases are TGTGCCTGGAGTGTTGGTAGCGGGAAGGGTAATGAGCAGTTCTTC. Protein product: CAWSVGSGKGNEQFF. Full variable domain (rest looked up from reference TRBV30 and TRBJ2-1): SQTIHQWPATLVQPVGSPLSLECTVEGTSNPNLYWYRQAAGRGLQLLFYSVGIGQISSEVPQNLSASRPQDRQFILSSKKLLLSDSGFYLCAWSVGSGKGNEQFFGPGTRLTVL.

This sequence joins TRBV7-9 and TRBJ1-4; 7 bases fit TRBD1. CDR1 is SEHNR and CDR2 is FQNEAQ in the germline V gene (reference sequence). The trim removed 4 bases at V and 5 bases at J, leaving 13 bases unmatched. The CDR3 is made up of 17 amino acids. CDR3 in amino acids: CASSSKTGKGPNEKLFF. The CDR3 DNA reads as TGTGCCAGCAGCTCCAAGACAGGGAAAGGCCCCAATGAAAAACTGTTTTTT.